Described below is a single TCR beta chain sequence and its context. Preparation of the TCRbeta library involved a method that used unique molecular identifiers. In TCRdb, the PCR reads were re-called with MiXCR into one record per CDR3 protein. Of hundreds of thousands of distinct CDR3 sequences detected, approximately 16% appear once; the ten largest clones hold less than 4%. This CDR3 has 15 amino acids. The germline V gene has CDR1 MGHRA and CDR2 YSYEKL. V lost 4 bases and J lost 5, with 17 bases in between. This sample was included in a study of T-cell reconstitution after alpha-beta-depleted transplantation in children.

Here the sequenced sample was PBMCs from the stem cell graft donor, taken from the stem cell graft. The rearrangement joins TRBV4-1 to TRBJ2-5; D is undetermined. The receptor was derived from a human donor who donated a stem cell graft to a child with acute lymphoblastic leukemia. The CDR3 sequence: CASSPDPSTGETQYF. CDR3 DNA sequence: TGCGCCAGCAGCCCCGACCCCTCTACGGGCGAGACCCAGTACTTC.